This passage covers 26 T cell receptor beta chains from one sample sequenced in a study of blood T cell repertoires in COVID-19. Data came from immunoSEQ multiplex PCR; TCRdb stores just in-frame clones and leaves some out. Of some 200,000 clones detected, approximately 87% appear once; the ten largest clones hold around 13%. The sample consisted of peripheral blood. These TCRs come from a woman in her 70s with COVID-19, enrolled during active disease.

CDR3 in amino acids: CASSQGDRDLNTEAFF. The CDR3 DNA is TGTGCCAGCAGCCAAGGGGACAGGGACCTGAACACTGAAGCTTTCTTT. The chain couples TRBV4-2 to TRBJ1-1; 9 bases align to TRBD1. This CDR3 is built from 16 residues. The germline CDR1 and CDR2 sequences are LGHNA and YNFKEQ. Trimming cost V 1 base and J 0 bases; bases outside gene matches: 3.

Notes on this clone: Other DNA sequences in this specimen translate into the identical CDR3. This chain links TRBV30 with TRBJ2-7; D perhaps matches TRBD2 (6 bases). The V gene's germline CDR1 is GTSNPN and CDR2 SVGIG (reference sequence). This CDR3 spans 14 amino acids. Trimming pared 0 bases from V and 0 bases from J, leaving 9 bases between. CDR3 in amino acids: CAWSVGGSSYEQYF. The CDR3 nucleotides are TGTGCCTGGAGTGTTGGGGGGAGCTCCTACGAGCAGTACTTC.

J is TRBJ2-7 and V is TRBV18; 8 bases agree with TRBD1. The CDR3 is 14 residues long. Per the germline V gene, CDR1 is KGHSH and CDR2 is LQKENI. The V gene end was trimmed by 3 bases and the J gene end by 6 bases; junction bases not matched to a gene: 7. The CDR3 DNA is TGTGCCAGCTCACCGGGCAGGGGGCATATCGAGCAGTACTTC. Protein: CASSPGRGHIEQYF.

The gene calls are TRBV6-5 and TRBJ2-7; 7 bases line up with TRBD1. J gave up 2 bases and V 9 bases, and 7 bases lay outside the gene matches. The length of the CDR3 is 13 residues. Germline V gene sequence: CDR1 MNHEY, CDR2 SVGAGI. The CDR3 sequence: CASRGQLTYEQYF. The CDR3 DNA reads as TGTGCCAGTAGGGGGCAGCTAACCTACGAGCAGTACTTC.

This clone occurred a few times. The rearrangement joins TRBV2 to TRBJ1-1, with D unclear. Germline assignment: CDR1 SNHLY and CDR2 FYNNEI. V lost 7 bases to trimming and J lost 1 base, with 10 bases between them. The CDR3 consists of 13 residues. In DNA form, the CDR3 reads TGTGCCAGCATGGTCAGACAGAACACTGAAGCTTTCTTT. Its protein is CASMVRQNTEAFF.

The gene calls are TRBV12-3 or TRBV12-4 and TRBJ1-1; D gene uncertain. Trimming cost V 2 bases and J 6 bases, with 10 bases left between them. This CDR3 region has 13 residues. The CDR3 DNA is TGTGCCAGCAGTTTACGCAGGAGGGCTGAAGCTTTCTTT. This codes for CASSLRRRAEAFF.

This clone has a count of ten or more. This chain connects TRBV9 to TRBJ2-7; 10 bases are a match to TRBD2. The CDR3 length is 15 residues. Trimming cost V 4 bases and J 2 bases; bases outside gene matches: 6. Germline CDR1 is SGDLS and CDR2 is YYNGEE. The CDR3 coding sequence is TGTGCCAGCAGCCCTCAAGCGGGAGGGCCCTACGAGCAGTACTTC. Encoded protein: CASSPQAGGPYEQYF.

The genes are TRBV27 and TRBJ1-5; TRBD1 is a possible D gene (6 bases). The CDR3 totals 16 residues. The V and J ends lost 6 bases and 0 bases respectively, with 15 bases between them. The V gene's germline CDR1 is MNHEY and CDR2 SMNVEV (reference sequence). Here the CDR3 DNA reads TGTGCCAGCAGGAGGGACACGGATTATAGCAATCAGCCCCAGCATTTT. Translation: CASRRDTDYSNQPQHF.

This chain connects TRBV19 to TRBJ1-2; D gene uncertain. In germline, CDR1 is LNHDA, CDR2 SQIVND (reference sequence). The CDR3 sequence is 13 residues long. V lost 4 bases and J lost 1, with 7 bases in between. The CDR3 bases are TGTGCCAGTAGTAGAGACGTTAACTATGGCTACACCTTC. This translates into CASSRDVNYGYTF.

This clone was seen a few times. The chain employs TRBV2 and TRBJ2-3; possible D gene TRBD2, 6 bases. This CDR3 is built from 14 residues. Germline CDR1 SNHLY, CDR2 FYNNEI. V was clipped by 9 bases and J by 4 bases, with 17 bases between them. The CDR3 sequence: CASDTSLVSDTQYF. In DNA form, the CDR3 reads TGTGCCAGTGATACTAGCCTGGTGTCAGATACGCAGTATTTT.

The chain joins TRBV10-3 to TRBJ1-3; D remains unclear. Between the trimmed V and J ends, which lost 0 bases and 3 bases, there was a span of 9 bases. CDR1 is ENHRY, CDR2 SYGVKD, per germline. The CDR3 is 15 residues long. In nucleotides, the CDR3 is TGTGCCATCAGTGAGTCTATGTATTTTGGAAACACCATATATTTT. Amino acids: CAISESMYFGNTIYF.

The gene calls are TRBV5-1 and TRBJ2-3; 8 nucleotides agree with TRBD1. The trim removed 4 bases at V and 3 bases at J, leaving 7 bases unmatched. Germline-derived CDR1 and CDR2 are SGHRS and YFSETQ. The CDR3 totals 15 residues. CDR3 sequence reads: CASSPRTGSTDTQYF. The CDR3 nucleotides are TGCGCCAGCAGCCCAAGGACAGGGTCGACAGATACGCAGTATTTT.

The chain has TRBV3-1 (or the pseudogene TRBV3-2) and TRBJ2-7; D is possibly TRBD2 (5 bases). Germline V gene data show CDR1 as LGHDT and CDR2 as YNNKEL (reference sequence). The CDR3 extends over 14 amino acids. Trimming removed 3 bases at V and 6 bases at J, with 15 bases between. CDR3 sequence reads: CASSQLRGRVEQYF. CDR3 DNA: TGTGCCAGCAGCCAGCTCAGAGGGCGTGTCGAGCAGTACTTC.

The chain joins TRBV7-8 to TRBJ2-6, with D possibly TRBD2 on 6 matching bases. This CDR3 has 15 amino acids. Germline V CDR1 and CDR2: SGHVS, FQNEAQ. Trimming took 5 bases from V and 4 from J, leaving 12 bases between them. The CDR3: CASSPAGSGANVLTF. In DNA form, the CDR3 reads TGTGCCAGCAGCCCCGCGGGGTCCGGGGCCAACGTCCTGACTTTC. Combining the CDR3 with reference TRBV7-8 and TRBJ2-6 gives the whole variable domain GAGVSQSPRYKVAKRGQDVALRCDPISGHVSLFWYQQALGQGPEFLTYFQNEAQLDKSGLPSDRFFAERPEGSVSTLKIQRTQQEDSAVYLCASSPAGSGANVLTFGAGSRLTVL.

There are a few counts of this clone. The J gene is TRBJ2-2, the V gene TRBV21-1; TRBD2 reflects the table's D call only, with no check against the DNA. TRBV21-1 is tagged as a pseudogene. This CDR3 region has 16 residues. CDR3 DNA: TGTGCCAGCCTACGACGGAGTTCTATGAACACCGGGGAGCTGTTTTTT. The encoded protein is CASLRRSSMNTGELFF.

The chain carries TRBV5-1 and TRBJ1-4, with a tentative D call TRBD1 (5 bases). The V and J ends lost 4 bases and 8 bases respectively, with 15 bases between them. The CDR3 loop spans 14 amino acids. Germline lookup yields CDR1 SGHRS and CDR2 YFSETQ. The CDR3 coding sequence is TGCGCCAGCAGCCTGGACCTCAAGGGGGAAAAACTGTTTTTT. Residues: CASSLDLKGEKLFF.

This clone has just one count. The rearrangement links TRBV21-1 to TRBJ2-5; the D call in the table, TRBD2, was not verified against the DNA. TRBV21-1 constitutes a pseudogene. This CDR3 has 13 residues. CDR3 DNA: TGTGCCAATTCAAAGCGGTACCCCCAGGCCCAGTACTTC. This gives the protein CANSKRYPQAQYF.

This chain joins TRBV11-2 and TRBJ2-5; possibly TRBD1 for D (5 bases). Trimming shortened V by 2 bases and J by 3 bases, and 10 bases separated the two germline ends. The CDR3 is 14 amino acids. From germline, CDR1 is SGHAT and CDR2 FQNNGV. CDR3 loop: CASSLSPTEETQYF. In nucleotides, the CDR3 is TGTGCCAGCAGCTTATCCCCGACAGAAGAGACCCAGTACTTC.

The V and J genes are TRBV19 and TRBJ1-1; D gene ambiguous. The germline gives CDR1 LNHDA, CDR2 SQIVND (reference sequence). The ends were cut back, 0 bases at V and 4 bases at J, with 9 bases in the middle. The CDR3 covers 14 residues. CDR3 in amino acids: CASSIDNTVTEAFF. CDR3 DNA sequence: TGTGCCAGTAGTATAGATAATACAGTCACTGAAGCTTTCTTT.

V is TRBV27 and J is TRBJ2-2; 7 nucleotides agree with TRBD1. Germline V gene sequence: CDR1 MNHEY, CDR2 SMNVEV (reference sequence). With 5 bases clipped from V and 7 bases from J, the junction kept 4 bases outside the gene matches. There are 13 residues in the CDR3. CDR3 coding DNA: TGTGCCAGCAGTCCGACAGGGATCGGGGAGCTGTTTTTT. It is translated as CASSPTGIGELFF.

The DNA for the CDR3 is TGTGCCAGCAGTCGGGGGGTTAAGGATCAGCCCCAGCATTTT. This gives the protein CASSRGVKDQPQHF. This sequence joins TRBV6-5 and TRBJ1-5, with D possibly TRBD1 on 5 matching bases. Germline CDR1 MNHEY, CDR2 SVGAGI. CDR3 size: 14 residues. The V and J ends lost 5 bases and 5 bases respectively, with 13 bases between them.

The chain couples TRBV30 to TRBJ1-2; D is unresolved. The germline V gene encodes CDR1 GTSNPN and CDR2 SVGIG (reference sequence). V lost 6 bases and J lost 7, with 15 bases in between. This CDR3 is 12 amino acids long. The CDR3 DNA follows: TGTGCCTGCCAACCGCGAGTGTCTGGCTACACCTTC. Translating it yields CACQPRVSGYTF.

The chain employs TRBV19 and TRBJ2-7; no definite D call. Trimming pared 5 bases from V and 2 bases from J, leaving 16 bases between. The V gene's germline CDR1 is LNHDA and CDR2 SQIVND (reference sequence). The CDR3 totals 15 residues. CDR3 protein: CASSFTQSPAYEQYF. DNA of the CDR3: TGTGCCAGTAGTTTCACCCAGTCTCCCGCCTACGAGCAGTACTTC.

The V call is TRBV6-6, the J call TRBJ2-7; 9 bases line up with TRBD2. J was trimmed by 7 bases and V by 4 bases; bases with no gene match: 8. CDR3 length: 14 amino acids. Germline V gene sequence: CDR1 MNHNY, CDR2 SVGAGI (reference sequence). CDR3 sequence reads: CASSLSSGIGEQYF. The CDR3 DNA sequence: TGTGCCAGCAGTTTGTCTAGCGGGATTGGGGAGCAGTACTTC.

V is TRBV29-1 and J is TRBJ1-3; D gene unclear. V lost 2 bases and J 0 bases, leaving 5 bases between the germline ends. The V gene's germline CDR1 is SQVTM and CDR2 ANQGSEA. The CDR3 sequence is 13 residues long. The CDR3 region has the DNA TGCAGCGTTGAATCCAGCTCTGGAAACACCATATATTTT. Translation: CSVESSSGNTIYF.

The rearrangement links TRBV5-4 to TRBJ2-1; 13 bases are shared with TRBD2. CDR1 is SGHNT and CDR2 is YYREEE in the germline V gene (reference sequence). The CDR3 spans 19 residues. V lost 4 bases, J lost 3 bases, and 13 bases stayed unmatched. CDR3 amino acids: CASSPEGLAGTFGYNEQFF. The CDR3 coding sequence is TGTGCCAGCAGCCCGGAGGGACTAGCGGGGACCTTTGGCTACAATGAGCAGTTCTTC. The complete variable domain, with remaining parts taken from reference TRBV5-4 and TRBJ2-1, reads ETGVTQSPTHLIKTRGQQVTLRCSSQSGHNTVSWYQQALGQGPQFIFQYYREEENGRGNFPPRFSGLQFPNYSSELNVNALELDDSALYLCASSPEGLAGTFGYNEQFFGPGTRLTVL.